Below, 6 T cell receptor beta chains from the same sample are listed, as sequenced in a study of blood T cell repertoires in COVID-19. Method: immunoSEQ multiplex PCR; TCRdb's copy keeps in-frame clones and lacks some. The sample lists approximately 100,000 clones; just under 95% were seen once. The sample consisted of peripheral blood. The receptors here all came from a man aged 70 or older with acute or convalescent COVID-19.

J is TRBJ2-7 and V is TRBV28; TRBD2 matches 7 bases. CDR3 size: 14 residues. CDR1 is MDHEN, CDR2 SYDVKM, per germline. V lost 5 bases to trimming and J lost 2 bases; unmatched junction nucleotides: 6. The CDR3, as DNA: TGTGCCAGCAGTCCCGCTAGCGGCCCCTACGAGCAGTACTTC. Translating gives CASSPASGPYEQYF.

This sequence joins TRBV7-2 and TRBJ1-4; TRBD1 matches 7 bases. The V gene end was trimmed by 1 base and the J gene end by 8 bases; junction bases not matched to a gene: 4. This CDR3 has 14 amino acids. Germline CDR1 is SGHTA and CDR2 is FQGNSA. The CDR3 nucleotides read TGTGCCAGCAGCTTAGGACAGGGTATGGAAAAACTGTTTTTT. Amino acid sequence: CASSLGQGMEKLFF.

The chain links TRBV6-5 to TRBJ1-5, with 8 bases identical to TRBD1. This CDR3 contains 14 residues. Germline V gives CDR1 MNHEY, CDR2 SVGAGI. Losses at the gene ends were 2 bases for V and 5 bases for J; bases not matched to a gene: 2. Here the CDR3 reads CASSYGQGYQPQHF. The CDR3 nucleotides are TGTGCCAGCAGTTACGGACAGGGATATCAGCCCCAGCATTTT.

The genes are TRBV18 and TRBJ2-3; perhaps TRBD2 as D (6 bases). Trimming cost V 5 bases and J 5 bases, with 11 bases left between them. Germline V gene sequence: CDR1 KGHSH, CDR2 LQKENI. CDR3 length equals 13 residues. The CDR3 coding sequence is TGTGCCAGCTCAGTGACCGGGGGAGATACGCAGTATTTT. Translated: CASSVTGGDTQYF.

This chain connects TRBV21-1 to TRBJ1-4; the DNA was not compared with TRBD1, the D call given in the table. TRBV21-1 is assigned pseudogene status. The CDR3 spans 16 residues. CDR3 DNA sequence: TGTGCCAGCAGCAAAGAGGGGTGGCAGACTAATGAAAAACTGTTTTTT. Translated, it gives CASSKEGWQTNEKLFF.

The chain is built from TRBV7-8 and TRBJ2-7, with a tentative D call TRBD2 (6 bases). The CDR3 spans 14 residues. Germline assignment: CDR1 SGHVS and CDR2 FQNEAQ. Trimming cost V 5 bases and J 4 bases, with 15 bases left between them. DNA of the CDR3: TGTGCCAGCAGCCCCGGGACTTATGAATACGAGCAGTACTTC. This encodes CASSPGTYEYEQYF.